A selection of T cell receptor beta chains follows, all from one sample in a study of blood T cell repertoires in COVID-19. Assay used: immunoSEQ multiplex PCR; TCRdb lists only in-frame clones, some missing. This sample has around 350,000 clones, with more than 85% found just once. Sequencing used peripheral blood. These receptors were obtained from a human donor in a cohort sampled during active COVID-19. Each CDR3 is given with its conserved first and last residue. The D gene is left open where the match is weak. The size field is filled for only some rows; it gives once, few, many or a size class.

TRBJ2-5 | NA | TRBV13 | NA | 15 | TGTGCCAGCAGCACTTGGACGGGACTGAGGGAGACCCAGTACTTC | CASSTWTGLRETQYF
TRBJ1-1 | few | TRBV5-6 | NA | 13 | TGTGCCAGCAGCTTTATGGCGAACACTGAAGCTTTCTTT | CASSFMANTEAFF
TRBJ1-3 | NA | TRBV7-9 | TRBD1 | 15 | TGTGCCAGCAGCAACGGACAGGGGGCCGGAAACACCATATATTTT | CASSNGQGAGNTIYF
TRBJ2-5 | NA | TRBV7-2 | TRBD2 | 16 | TGTGCCAGCAGCTTAGGAGGTAGCGGGGGGCAAGAGACCCAGTACTTC | CASSLGGSGGQETQYF
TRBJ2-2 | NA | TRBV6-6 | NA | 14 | TGTGCCAGCAGTACAGGGCAGAACACCGGGGAGCTGTTTTTT | CASSTGQNTGELFF
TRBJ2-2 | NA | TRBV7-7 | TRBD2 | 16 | TGTGCCAGCAGCCCACTAGCGGGAGTAGCCACCGGGGAGCTGTTTTTT | CASSPLAGVATGELFF
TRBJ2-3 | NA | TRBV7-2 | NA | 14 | TGTGCCAGCAGCTCCCTTCCTAGCACAGATACGCAGTATTTT | CASSSLPSTDTQYF
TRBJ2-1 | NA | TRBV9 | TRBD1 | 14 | TGTGCCAGCAGCGTGAGCCCGGACAGGGATGAGCAGTTCTTC | CASSVSPDRDEQFF
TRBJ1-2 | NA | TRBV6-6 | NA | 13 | TGTGCCAGCAACCGCGGGGCTAACTATGGCTACACCTTC | CASNRGANYGYTF
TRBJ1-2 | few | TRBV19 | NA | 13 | TGTGCCAGTAGTGTGACCGAGACGGGAAGCTACACCTTC | CASSVTETGSYTF
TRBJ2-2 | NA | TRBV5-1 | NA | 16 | TGCGCCAGCAGCCTACGAACAGGTGTAGGCACCGGGGAGCTGTTTTTT | CASSLRTGVGTGELFF
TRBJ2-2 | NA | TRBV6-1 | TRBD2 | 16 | TGTGCCAGCAGTGAACGAAAGGGCGGGGGCACCGGGGAGCTGTTTTTT | CASSERKGGGTGELFF
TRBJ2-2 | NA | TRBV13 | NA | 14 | TGTGCCAGCAGCTTCTTACTTAGTTCCGGGGAGCTGTTTTTT | CASSFLLSSGELFF
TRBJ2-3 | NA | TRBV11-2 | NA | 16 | TGTGCCAGCAGCTTATCGGTCGGAGGGAGAACAGATACGCAGTATTTT | CASSLSVGGRTDTQYF
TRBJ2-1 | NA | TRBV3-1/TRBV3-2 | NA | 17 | TGTGCCAGCAGCCAAGATAATAGCCTTCCGCCTTACAATGAGCAGTTCTTC | CASSQDNSLPPYNEQFF
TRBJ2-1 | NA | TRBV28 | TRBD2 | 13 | TGTGCCAGCGGACTAGCGGACTACAATGAGCAGTTCTTC | CASGLADYNEQFF